This T cell receptor beta chain was found in a study of blood T cell repertoires in COVID-19. Study overall: Some COVID-19 samples were acute and others convalescent; all came from the United States, Italy and Spain. PBMCs, B-cell-depleted T cells, or T cells provided the cDNA or gDNA that made up the material.

The authors' processing: Reference gene primers were amplified, and this amplification served to estimate nucleated cell counts. Clones were sequenced by immunoSEQ multiplex PCR, and TCRdb holds only the in-frame ones, with some missing. Clonal size and the V and J genes are those of that table, whereas D and trimming came from the DNA. The sample shows 200,000 to 250,000 clones, roughly 85% of them seen only once. The CDR3 runs 14 residues. The V and J ends lost 0 bases and 13 bases, in that order; junction bases with no gene match: 8. Germline V lookup: CDR1 SGHAT, CDR2 FQNNGV. Seattle patients were enrolled while actively infected and followed longitudinally.

The genes are TRBV11-2 and TRBJ2-1; 8 bases are shared with TRBD2. The receptor's source is a woman between 65 and 79 years old with COVID-19, enrolled during active disease. The specimen was peripheral blood. Here the CDR3 DNA reads TGTGCCAGCAGCTTAGAAAGAATAGCGGGAAGTCAGTTCTTC. It codes for CASSLERIAGSQFF.